This TCR beta chain was obtained from a study of blood T cell repertoires in COVID-19. Looking at the study overall: Nucleic acid was either cDNA or gDNA, and it came from T cells, B-cell-depleted T cells, or PBMCs.

The length of the CDR3 is 13 residues. Germline V gene sequence: CDR1 MNHEY, CDR2 SMNVEV (reference sequence). V was trimmed by 8 bases and J by 2 bases, leaving 11 bases between them. The assay was immunoSEQ multiplex PCR, and TCRdb's table has in-frame clones only and misses some. The sample holds approximately 230,000 clones, 70% to 90% seen once. The sequenced sample consisted of peripheral blood. The rearrangement joins TRBV27 to TRBJ2-3; perhaps TRBD2 as D (6 bases). The TCR originated in a man aged 25-45 years who had recovered from COVID-19. CDR3 sequence (DNA): TGTGCCAGCGGCTGGACTACCACAGATACGCAGTATTTT. It specifies CASGWTTTDTQYF.